Listed here are 8 T cell receptor beta chains from one sample, sequenced in a study of blood T cell repertoires in COVID-19. Libraries were prepared by immunoSEQ multiplex PCR; TCRdb keeps only in-frame clonotypes and omits some of them. The profile covers roughly 70,000 clones, with approximately 90% appearing a single time and approximately 4.8% taken by the ten largest. Source material: peripheral blood. The receptors were sampled from a woman in her sixties or seventies with active COVID-19.

The rearrangement joins TRBV21-1 to TRBJ2-3; TRBD2 is taken as the D call from the table, unchecked against the DNA. TRBV21-1 is deemed a pseudogene. The CDR3 totals 20 residues. CDR3 in amino acids: CASSKRGPGLAGVGTDTQYF. The CDR3 region has the DNA TGTGCCAGCAGCAAACGGGGTCCGGGACTAGCGGGAGTCGGTACAGATACGCAGTATTTT.

This chain links TRBV6-6 with TRBJ1-1, with D possibly being TRBD1 (6 bases). The V end was cut by 0 bases, the J end by 11 bases, with 22 bases between. The CDR3 is made up of 16 amino acids. Germline assignment: CDR1 MNHNY and CDR2 SVGAGI (reference sequence). Here the CDR3 reads CASSYSQGKAGSGAFF. The CDR3 DNA sequence: TGTGCCAGCAGTTACTCACAGGGCAAAGCAGGGAGTGGGGCTTTCTTT.

The chain uses TRBV7-9 and TRBJ2-1; D may be TRBD1 (6 bases). CDR3 length: 13 amino acids. The germline V and J ends were trimmed by 5 bases and 6 bases, with 11 bases remaining between them. Germline CDR1 SEHNR, CDR2 FQNEAQ (reference sequence). The CDR3 bases are TGTGCCAGCAGCCCGGACAGCCCCAATGAGCAGTTCTTC. Its translation is CASSPDSPNEQFF.

The gene calls are TRBV6-4 and TRBJ2-1; D perhaps matches TRBD1 (6 bases). CDR3 length equals 15 residues. V was clipped by 8 bases and J by 2 bases, with 16 bases between them. Germline CDR1 and CDR2: MRHNA and SNTAGT. The CDR3 bases are TGTGCCAGCGCCCTATACGGGACACCCTACAATGAGCAGTTCTTC. Protein: CASALYGTPYNEQFF.

The chain links TRBV29-1 to TRBJ2-7; D is possibly TRBD1 (6 bases). This CDR3 contains 13 residues. The germline V gene has CDR1 SQVTM and CDR2 ANQGSEA. Trimming cost V 5 bases and J 2 bases, with 13 bases left between them. The CDR3 DNA is TGCAGCGTTACTACAGGGATGGCCTACGAGCAGTACTTC. Its translation: CSVTTGMAYEQYF.

The genes are TRBV12-3 or TRBV12-4 and TRBJ2-5; D gene unclear. V lost 2 bases and J lost 7, with 8 bases in between. The CDR3 has 12 residues. In DNA form, the CDR3 reads TGTGCCAGCAGTTTACCGCGAGGGACCCAGTACTTC. Translation: CASSLPRGTQYF.

The chain uses TRBV5-1 and TRBJ2-1; 8 bases map to TRBD2. The J segment lost 8 bases and the V segment lost 4 bases, leaving 8 bases of the junction unmatched. Germline lookup yields CDR1 SGHRS and CDR2 YFSETQ. CDR3 length: 14 amino acids. As DNA, the CDR3 is TGCGCCAGCAGCCCGCGGGGGGTCATCGATGAGCAGTTCTTC. Amino acid sequence: CASSPRGVIDEQFF. Filled out from reference TRBV5-1 and TRBJ2-1, the complete variable domain reads KAGVTQTPRYLIKTRGQQVTLSCSPISGHRSVSWYQQTPGQGLQFLFEYFSETQRNKGNFPGRFSGRQFSNSRSEMNVSTLELGDSALYLCASSPRGVIDEQFFGPGTRLTVL.

This rearrangement joins TRBV19 to TRBJ2-3, with D possibly TRBD2 on 5 matching bases. Trimming left V 6 bases short and J 0 bases short, with 7 bases between. CDR1 is LNHDA and CDR2 is SQIVND in the germline V gene (reference sequence). CDR3 length: 13 residues. CDR3 coding DNA: TGTGCCAGTAGGGGCGGGAGCACAGATACGCAGTATTTT. Its protein is CASRGGSTDTQYF.